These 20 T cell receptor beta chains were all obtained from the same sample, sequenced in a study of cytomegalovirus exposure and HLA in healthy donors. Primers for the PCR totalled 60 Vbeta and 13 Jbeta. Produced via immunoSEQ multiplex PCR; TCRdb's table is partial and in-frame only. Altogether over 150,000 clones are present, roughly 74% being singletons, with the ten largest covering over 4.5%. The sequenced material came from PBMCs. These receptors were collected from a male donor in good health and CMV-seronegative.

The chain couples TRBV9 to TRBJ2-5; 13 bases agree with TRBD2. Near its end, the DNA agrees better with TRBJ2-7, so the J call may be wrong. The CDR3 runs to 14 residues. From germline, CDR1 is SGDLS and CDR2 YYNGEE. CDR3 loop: CASSPWTSGSEQYF. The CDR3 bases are TGTGCCAGCAGCCCCTGGACTAGCGGGAGCGAGCAGTACTTC.

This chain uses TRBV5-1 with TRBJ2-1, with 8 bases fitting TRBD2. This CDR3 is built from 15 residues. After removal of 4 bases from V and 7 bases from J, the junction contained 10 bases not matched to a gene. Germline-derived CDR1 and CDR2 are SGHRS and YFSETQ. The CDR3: CASSPGTRGQNEQFF. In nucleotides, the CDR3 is TGCGCCAGCAGCCCCGGGACTAGGGGACAAAATGAGCAGTTCTTC.

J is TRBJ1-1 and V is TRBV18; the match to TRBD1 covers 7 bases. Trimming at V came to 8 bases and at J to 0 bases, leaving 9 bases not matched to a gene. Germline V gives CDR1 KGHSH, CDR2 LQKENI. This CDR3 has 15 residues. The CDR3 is CASDPAGGMNTEAFF. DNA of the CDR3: TGTGCCAGCGACCCAGCAGGGGGGATGAACACTGAAGCTTTCTTT.

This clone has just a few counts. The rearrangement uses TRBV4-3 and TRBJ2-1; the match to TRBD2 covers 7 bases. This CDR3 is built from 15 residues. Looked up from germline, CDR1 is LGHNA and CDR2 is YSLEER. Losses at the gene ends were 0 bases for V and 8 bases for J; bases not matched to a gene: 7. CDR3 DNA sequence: TGCGCCAGCAGCCAAGATCGGGCGGGAGTCGATGAGCAGTTCTTC. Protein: CASSQDRAGVDEQFF.

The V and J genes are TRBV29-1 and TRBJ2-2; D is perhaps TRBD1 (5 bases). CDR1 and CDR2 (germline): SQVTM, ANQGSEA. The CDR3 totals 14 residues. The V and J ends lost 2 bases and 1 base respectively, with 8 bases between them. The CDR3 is CSVERQMNTGELFF. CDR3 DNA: TGCAGCGTTGAACGACAGATGAACACCGGGGAGCTGTTTTTT.

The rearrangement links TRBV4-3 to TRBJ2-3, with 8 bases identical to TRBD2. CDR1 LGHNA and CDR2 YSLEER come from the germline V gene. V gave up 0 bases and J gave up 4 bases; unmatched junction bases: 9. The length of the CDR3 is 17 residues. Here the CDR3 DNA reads TGCGCCAGCAGCCAAGAAACCCTAGGCGGGAGGCCAGATACGCAGTATTTT. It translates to CASSQETLGGRPDTQYF.

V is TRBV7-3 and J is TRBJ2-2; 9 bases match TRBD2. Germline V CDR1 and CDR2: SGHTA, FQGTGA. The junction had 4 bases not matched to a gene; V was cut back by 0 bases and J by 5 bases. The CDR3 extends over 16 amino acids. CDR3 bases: TGTGCCAGCAGCTTAACCCGGAGCGGGAGGACCGGGGAGCTGTTTTTT. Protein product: CASSLTRSGRTGELFF.

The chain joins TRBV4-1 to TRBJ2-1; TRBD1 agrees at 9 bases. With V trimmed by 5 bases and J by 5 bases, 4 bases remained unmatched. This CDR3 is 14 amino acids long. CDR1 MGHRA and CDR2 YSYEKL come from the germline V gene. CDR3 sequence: CASSSGQGHNEQFF. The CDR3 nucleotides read TGCGCCAGCAGCTCGGGACAGGGCCACAATGAGCAGTTCTTC.

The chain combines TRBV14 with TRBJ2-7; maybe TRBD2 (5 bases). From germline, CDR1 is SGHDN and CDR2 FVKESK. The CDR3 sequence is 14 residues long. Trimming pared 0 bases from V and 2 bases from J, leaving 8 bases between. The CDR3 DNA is TGTGCCAGCAGCCAAGAAGCGGCCGCCTACGAGCAGTACTTC. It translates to CASSQEAAAYEQYF. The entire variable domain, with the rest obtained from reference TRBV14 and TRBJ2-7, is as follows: EAGVTQFPSHSVIEKGQTVTLRCDPISGHDNLYWYRRVMGKEIKFLLHFVKESKQDESGMPNNRFLAERTGGTYSTLKVQPAELEDSGVYFCASSQEAAAYEQYFGPGTRLTVT.

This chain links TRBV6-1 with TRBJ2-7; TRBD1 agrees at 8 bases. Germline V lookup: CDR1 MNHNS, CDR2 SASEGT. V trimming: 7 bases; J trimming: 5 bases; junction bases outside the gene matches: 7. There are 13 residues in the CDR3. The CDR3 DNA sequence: TGTGCCAGCAAATTCCAGGGGGCCAACGAGCAGTACTTC. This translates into CASKFQGANEQYF.

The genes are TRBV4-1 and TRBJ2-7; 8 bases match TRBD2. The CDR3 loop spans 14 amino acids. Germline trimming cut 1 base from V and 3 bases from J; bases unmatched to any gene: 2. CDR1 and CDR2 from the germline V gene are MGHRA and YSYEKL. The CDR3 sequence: CASSQASGGYEQYF. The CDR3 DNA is TGCGCCAGCAGCCAAGCAAGCGGGGGCTACGAGCAGTACTTC.

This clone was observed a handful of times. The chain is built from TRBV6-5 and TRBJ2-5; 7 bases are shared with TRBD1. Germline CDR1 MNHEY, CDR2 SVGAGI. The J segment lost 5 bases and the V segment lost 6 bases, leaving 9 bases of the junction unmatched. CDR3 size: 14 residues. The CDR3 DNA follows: TGTGCCAGCAGCCGAATGACAGGGAGTGAGACCCAGTACTTC. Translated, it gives CASSRMTGSETQYF.

The CDR3 loop is CASSPTSTDTQYF. CDR3 bases: TGTGCCAGCAGCCCCACTAGCACAGATACGCAGTATTTT. This chain uses TRBV7-8 with TRBJ2-3; the D is unclear. CDR3 length equals 13 residues. The germline gives CDR1 SGHVS, CDR2 FQNEAQ. The V and J ends lost 5 bases and 0 bases respectively, with 6 bases between them.

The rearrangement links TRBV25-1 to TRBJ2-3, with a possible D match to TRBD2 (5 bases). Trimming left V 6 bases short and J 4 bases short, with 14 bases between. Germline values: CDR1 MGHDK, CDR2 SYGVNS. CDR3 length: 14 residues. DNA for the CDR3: TGTGCCAGCAGCAGGACTGAAGGACCAGATACGCAGTATTTT. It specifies CASSRTEGPDTQYF.

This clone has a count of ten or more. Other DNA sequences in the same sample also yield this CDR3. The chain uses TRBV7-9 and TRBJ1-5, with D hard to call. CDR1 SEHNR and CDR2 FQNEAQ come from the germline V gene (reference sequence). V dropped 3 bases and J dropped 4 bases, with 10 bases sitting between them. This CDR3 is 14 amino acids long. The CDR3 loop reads CASSFNSPNQPQHF. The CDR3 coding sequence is TGTGCCAGCAGCTTTAACAGCCCGAATCAGCCCCAGCATTTT.

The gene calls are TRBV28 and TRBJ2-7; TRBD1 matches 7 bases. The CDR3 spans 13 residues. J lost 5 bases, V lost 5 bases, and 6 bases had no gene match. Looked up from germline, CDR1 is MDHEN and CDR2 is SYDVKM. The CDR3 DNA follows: TGTGCCAGCAGTCCCCACGACAGGGACGAGCAGTACTTC. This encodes CASSPHDRDEQYF.

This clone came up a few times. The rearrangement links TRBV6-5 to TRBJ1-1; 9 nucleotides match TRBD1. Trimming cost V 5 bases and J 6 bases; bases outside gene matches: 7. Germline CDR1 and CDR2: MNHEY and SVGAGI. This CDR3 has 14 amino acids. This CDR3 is CASSRNTGGSEAFF. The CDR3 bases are TGTGCCAGCAGTCGAAACACAGGGGGCTCTGAAGCTTTCTTT.

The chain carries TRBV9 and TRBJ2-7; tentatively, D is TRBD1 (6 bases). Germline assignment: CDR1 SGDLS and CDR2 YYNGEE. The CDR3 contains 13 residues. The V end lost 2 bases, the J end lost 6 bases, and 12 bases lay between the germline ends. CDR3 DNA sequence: TGTGCCAGCAGCGTTATGCAGGGGACCGAGCAGTACTTC. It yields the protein CASSVMQGTEQYF.

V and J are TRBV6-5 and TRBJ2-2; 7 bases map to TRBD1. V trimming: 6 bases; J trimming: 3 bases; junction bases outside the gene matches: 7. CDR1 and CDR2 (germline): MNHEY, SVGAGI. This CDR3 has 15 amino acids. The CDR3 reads CASRTGWDYTGELFF. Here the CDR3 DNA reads TGTGCCAGCAGGACAGGGTGGGATTACACCGGGGAGCTGTTTTTT.

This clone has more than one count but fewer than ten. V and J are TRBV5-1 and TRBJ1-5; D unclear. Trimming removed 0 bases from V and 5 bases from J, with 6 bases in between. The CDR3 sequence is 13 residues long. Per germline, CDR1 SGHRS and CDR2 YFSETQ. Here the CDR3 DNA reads TGCGCCAGCAGCTTGGCTCCGGATCAGCCCCAGCATTTT. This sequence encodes CASSLAPDQPQHF.